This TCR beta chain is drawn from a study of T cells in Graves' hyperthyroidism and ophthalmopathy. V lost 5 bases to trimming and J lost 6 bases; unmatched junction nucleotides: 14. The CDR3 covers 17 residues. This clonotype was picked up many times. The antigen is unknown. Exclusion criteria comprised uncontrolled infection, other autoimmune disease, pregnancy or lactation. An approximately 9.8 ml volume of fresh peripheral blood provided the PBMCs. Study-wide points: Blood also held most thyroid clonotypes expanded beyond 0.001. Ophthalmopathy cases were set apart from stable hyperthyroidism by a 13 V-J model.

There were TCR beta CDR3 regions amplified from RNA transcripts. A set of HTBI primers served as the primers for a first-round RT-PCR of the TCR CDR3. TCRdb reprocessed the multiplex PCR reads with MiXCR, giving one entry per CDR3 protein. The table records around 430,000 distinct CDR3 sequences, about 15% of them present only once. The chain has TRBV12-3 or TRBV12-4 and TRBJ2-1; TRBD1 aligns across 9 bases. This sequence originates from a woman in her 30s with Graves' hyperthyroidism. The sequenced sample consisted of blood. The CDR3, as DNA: TGTGCCAGCAGTCCGCGCACCGGGACAGGGTCTCTCAATGAGCAGTTCTTC. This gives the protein CASSPRTGTGSLNEQFF.